The next 20 T cell receptor beta chains were all read from a single sample in a study of shared clonotypes between healthy human individuals. Terminally differentiated effector memory CD45RA+ cells were excluded from the naive CD8 cells, which were CD45RO-negative and positively selected for CCR7. The protocol was immunoSEQ multiplex PCR, while the TCRdb copy is restricted to in-frame clones and leaves out a portion. The table has millions of clones, less than 95% seen once. Sequencing input: naive CD8+ T cells sorted from blood. The origin of the receptors is a man in his late teens or twenties in good health.

This clone has just one count. The same CDR3 also results from other DNA sequences found in this sample. The rearrangement links TRBV28 to TRBJ2-2; TRBD1 matches 9 bases. This CDR3 is built from 14 residues. Germline lookup yields CDR1 MDHEN and CDR2 SYDVKM. J lost 7 bases, V lost 2 bases, and 2 bases had no gene match. CDR3 loop: CASSLTGGGGELFF. The CDR3 bases are TGTGCCAGCAGTTTAACAGGGGGCGGCGGGGAGCTGTTTTTT.

The chain recombines TRBV29-1 with TRBJ1-1, with 7 bases matching TRBD1. V was clipped by 5 bases and J by 2 bases; unmatched bases: 8. CDR1 and CDR2 from the germline V gene are SQVTM and ANQGSEA. This CDR3 has 14 residues. The CDR3 here is CSVFNRGKNTEAFF. The CDR3, as DNA: TGCAGCGTTTTTAACAGGGGCAAAAACACTGAAGCTTTCTTT. Full variable domain (outside the CDR3, taken from reference TRBV29-1 and TRBJ1-1): SAVISQKPSRDICQRGTSLTIQCQVDSQVTMMFWYRQQPGQSLTLIATANQGSEATYESGFVIDKFPISRPNLTFSTLTVSNMSPEDSSIYLCSVFNRGKNTEAFFGQGTRLTVV.

About this clone: This same CDR3 is encoded by further DNA sequences in the sample. The chain has TRBV6-1 and TRBJ2-7, with 9 bases matching TRBD1. The CDR3 runs 13 residues. The V gene's germline CDR1 is MNHNS and CDR2 SASEGT. With V trimmed by 5 bases and J by 3 bases, 2 bases remained unmatched. The CDR3 DNA sequence: TGTGCCAGCAGTTGGACAGGGGTCTACGAGCAGTACTTC. Its translation: CASSWTGVYEQYF.

The V gene is TRBV11-2, the J gene TRBJ2-7, with no clear D. The length of the CDR3 is 15 residues. Germline assignment: CDR1 SGHAT and CDR2 FQNNGV. Between the trimmed V and J ends, which lost 5 bases and 6 bases, there was a span of 20 bases. This CDR3 reads CASSPPWRDTAEQYF. For the CDR3, the DNA is TGTGCCAGCAGCCCCCCCTGGAGAGACACGGCCGAGCAGTACTTC.

The V call is TRBV6-5, the J call TRBJ1-1; no clear D gene. The germline V gene encodes CDR1 MNHEY and CDR2 SVGAGI. V lost 0 bases to trimming and J lost 7 bases, with 6 bases between them. This CDR3 has 12 residues. The CDR3 region is CASSYSTVEAFF. CDR3 DNA: TGTGCCAGCAGTTACTCAACCGTTGAAGCTTTCTTT.

V and J are TRBV5-1 and TRBJ2-7; D might be TRBD2 (5 bases). Germline V gene data show CDR1 as SGHRS and CDR2 as YFSETQ. The CDR3 spans 16 residues. The V and J ends lost 5 bases and 3 bases respectively, with 21 bases between them. The CDR3 loop reads CASRRALVLAGYEQYF. The CDR3 DNA sequence: TGCGCCAGCAGGAGGGCATTGGTCCTAGCTGGCTACGAGCAGTACTTC.

The chain carries TRBV5-8 and TRBJ1-1; TRBD1 aligns across 9 bases. V shed 3 bases, J shed 2 bases, and the junction held 11 bases outside the gene matches. Germline assignment: CDR1 SGHTS and CDR2 YDEGEE. The CDR3 totals 17 residues. CDR3 sequence (DNA): TGTGCCAGCAGCTCGGACAGGGGAGGGGATACCAACACTGAAGCTTTCTTT. As protein: CASSSDRGGDTNTEAFF.

The chain is built from TRBV7-9 and TRBJ1-2, with a possible D match to TRBD1 (6 bases). This CDR3 has 16 residues. Germline assignment: CDR1 SEHNR and CDR2 FQNEAQ (reference sequence). Trimming took 3 bases from V and 6 from J, leaving 20 bases between them. CDR3 sequence: CASSLIGGSIVNGYTF. CDR3 nucleotide sequence: TGTGCCAGCAGCTTGATTGGGGGCTCAATTGTTAATGGCTACACCTTC.

In nucleotides, the CDR3 is TGTGCCAGCAGCTTAAGGAAGGGACACTACGAGCAGTACTTC. Amino acids: CASSLRKGHYEQYF. The V call is TRBV13, the J call TRBJ2-7, with D perhaps TRBD1 (6 bases). Germline CDR1 reads PRHDT; CDR2 reads FYEKMQ (reference sequence). V was shortened by 2 bases and J by 3 bases, with 11 bases between the two germline ends. The CDR3 sequence is 14 residues long. The full variable domain, its missing parts supplied by reference TRBV13 and TRBJ2-7, is AAGVIQSPRHLIKEKRETATLKCYPIPRHDTVYWYQQGPGQDPQFLISFYEKMQSDKGSIPDRFSAQQFSDYHSELNMSSLELGDSALYFCASSLRKGHYEQYFGPGTRLTVT.

The CDR3: CASSPEGLGGYEQYF. In nucleotides, the CDR3 is TGTGCCAGCAGCCCCGAAGGTTTAGGGGGCTACGAGCAGTACTTC. V is TRBV11-2 and J is TRBJ2-7, with D tentatively TRBD1 (6 bases). This CDR3 has 15 residues. Germline lookup yields CDR1 SGHAT and CDR2 FQNNGV. The V end lost 5 bases, the J end lost 3 bases, and 17 bases lay between the germline ends.

This sequence joins TRBV28 and TRBJ1-1; the D gene is possibly TRBD1 (6 bases). Per germline, CDR1 MDHEN and CDR2 SYDVKM. With 6 bases removed from V and 5 bases from J, the gap between germline ends came to 16 bases. The CDR3 is 14 amino acids. For the CDR3, the DNA is TGTGCCAGCAGCCCCACAGGGATAAGGACTGAAGCTTTCTTT. Translating gives CASSPTGIRTEAFF.

The chain combines TRBV10-3 with TRBJ2-5; TRBD2 agrees at 7 bases. There are 16 residues in the CDR3. The trim removed 0 bases at V and 2 bases at J, leaving 6 bases unmatched. CDR1 is ENHRY, CDR2 SYGVKD, per germline. The CDR3 DNA sequence: TGTGCCATCAGTGAGTCGATGAGCGGGGCACAAGAGACCCAGTACTTC. Translated: CAISESMSGAQETQYF.

CDR3 sequence reads: CASSLVLVGVGDTEAFF. The CDR3 DNA follows: TGTGCCAGCAGCTTAGTCTTGGTAGGGGTCGGGGACACTGAAGCTTTCTTT. V and J are TRBV7-9 and TRBJ1-1, with D maybe TRBD1 (5 bases). Germline lookup yields CDR1 SEHNR and CDR2 FQNEAQ (reference sequence). The CDR3 extends over 17 amino acids. V lost 1 base to trimming and J lost 3 bases, with 18 bases between them.

The gene calls are TRBV28 and TRBJ1-4; the match to TRBD1 covers 9 bases. The germline gives CDR1 MDHEN, CDR2 SYDVKM. The CDR3 sequence is 16 residues long. The trim removed 6 bases at V and 6 bases at J, leaving 11 bases unmatched. DNA for the CDR3: TGTGCCAGCAGCTCCCTTACAGGGGGCGCATATGAAAAACTGTTTTTT. It yields the protein CASSSLTGGAYEKLFF.

The V call is TRBV29-1, the J call TRBJ2-1; D remains unclear. Per the germline V gene, CDR1 is SQVTM and CDR2 is ANQGSEA. The CDR3 runs 10 residues. V was pared by 4 bases and J by 8 bases, with 6 bases between. CDR3: CSVVWDEQFF. The CDR3 DNA sequence: TGCAGCGTTGTTTGGGATGAGCAGTTCTTC.

To note about this clone: The sample holds other DNA sequences that translate to the same CDR3. The V call is TRBV4-1, the J call TRBJ1-2; D possibly corresponds to TRBD1 (5 bases). V dropped 4 bases and J dropped 4 bases, with 13 bases sitting between them. The CDR3 has 14 amino acids. Germline CDR1 is MGHRA and CDR2 is YSYEKL. The CDR3, as DNA: TGCGCCAGCAGCCCGATGGAGGGGATCTATGGCTACACCTTC. Residues: CASSPMEGIYGYTF.

This sequence joins TRBV9 and TRBJ1-1; TRBD1 matches 7 bases. CDR1 SGDLS and CDR2 YYNGEE come from the germline V gene. The CDR3 runs 15 residues. The ends lost 3 bases at V and 0 bases at J; junction bases unmatched: 5. CDR3 coding DNA: TGTGCCAGCAGCGCTCCGGGACAGATGAACACTGAAGCTTTCTTT. It yields the protein CASSAPGQMNTEAFF.

The sample holds one count of this clone. This chain connects TRBV4-2 to TRBJ2-7, with unresolved D. CDR3 length: 15 residues. V dropped 2 bases and J dropped 0 bases, with 11 bases sitting between them. The germline gives CDR1 LGHNA, CDR2 YNFKEQ. DNA for the CDR3: TGTGCCAGCAGCCAAAGTTATTACAGCTCCTACGAGCAGTACTTC. Translating gives CASSQSYYSSYEQYF.

The chain couples TRBV2 to TRBJ2-1, with 7 bases identical to TRBD2. The ends lost 7 bases at V and 0 bases at J; junction bases unmatched: 6. This CDR3 has 15 amino acids. CDR1 and CDR2 from the germline V gene are SNHLY and FYNNEI. The CDR3 DNA follows: TGTGCCAGCAAGATAGCGGGCAGCTCCTACAATGAGCAGTTCTTC. Translated: CASKIAGSSYNEQFF.

The chain combines TRBV2 with TRBJ2-2; D is uncertain. From germline, CDR1 is SNHLY and CDR2 FYNNEI. This CDR3 has 17 residues. V dropped 2 bases and J dropped 0 bases, with 13 bases sitting between them. As DNA, the CDR3 is TGTGCCAGCAGTGAATCCCCAGGTCGCGCGAACACCGGGGAGCTGTTTTTT. It yields the protein CASSESPGRANTGELFF. The full variable domain, its missing parts supplied by reference TRBV2 and TRBJ2-2, is EPEVTQTPSHQVTQMGQEVILRCVPISNHLYFYWYRQILGQKVEFLVSFYNNEISEKSEIFDDQFSVERPDGSNFTLKIRSTKLEDSAMYFCASSESPGRANTGELFFGEGSRLTVL.